The sequence of this TCR beta chain was determined in a study of vaccination and CD4 T cells after COVID-19. Germline loops: CDR1 MNHEY, CDR2 SVGAGI. V lost 0 bases to trimming and J lost 9 bases, with 9 bases between them. The CDR3 consists of 14 residues. Treatment indicated: 10-day PBMC culture with coronavirus spike peptide pools or control peptides (ViraFEST assay). The Oncomine TCR Beta short-read assay was applied to DNA of cultured CD4+ T cells. MiXCR was run by TCRdb on the PCR reads, yielding one entry per CDR3 protein. The sample shows 2,500 to 3,500 distinct CDR3 sequences, roughly 80% of them seen only once. Details on this clonotype: Its matching antigen is unknown.

The sequenced sample consisted of CD4+ T cells from blood, cultured in vitro. The V call is TRBV6-5, the J call TRBJ1-6; D ambiguous. The TCR sequence derives from a human donor who had recovered from COVID-19. DNA for the CDR3: TGTGCCAGCAGTTACTCAGGGAAGGGTTCACCCCTCCACTTT. The encoded protein is CASSYSGKGSPLHF.